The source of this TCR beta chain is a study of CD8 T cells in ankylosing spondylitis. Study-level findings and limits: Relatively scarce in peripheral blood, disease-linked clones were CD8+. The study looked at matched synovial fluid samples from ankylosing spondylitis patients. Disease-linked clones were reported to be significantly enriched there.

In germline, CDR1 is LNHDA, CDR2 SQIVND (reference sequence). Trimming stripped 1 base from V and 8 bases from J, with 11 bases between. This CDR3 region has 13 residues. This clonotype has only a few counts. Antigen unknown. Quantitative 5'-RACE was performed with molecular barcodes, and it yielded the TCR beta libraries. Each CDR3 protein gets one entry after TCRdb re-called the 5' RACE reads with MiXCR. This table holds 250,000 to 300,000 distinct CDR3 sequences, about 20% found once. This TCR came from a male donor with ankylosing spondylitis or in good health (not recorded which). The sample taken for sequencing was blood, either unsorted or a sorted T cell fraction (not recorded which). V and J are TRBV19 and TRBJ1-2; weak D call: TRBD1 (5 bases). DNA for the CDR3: TGTGCCAGTAGTATAGGCGCAGGGCTCGGCTACACCTTC. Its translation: CASSIGAGLGYTF.